These 30 T cell receptor beta chains were all obtained from the same sample, sequenced in a study of post-analysis software for immune sequencing data (dated by TCRdb to about 2015). Beyond this particular receptor, the publication reports: A few TRBV segments, including TRBV5-6, TRBV5-1 and TRBV20-1, were significantly more frequent in patients than controls.

Their specific antigens are unknown. Libraries were constructed by PCR. TCRdb records Illumina HiSeq 2500 as the sequencer. To reduce PCR and sequencing biases, unique molecular identifiers were built into the TCR beta cDNA libraries. The public reads were quality trimmed at Q25 with fastp and then assembled into clones with MiXCR by TCRdb, keeping productive beta chains. Under each unique CDR3 protein, matching rows form one entry showing the most common genes and DNA. Within this sample are under 900,000 distinct CDR3 sequences, with roughly 50% of them counted one time only. Of the sample, 4.6% is held by the ten largest clones. The sequenced sample was blood. Source of these receptors: a girl between 5 and 17 years old with multiple sclerosis.

V usage is TRBV29-1 and J usage is TRBJ2-7, with D perhaps TRBD1 (5 bases). Germline CDR1 reads SQVTM; CDR2 reads ANQGSEA. V was cut by 6 bases and J by 3 bases, with 15 bases left in between. The CDR3 loop spans 13 amino acids. The CDR3 DNA reads TGCAGCGTCTTAGGGGAATCGAGCTACGAGCAGTACTTC. It yields the protein CSVLGESSYEQYF.

This clonotype was detected only once. V usage is TRBV5-1 and J usage is TRBJ2-7, with D uncertain. CDR1 SGHRS and CDR2 YFSETQ come from the germline V gene. V lost 4 bases to trimming and J lost 0 bases, with 20 bases between them. The CDR3 contains 17 residues. The CDR3 DNA reads TGCGCCAGCAGCCCAGGAACCCAGCAGGTCGTCTCCTACGAGCAGTACTTC. It yields the protein CASSPGTQQVVSYEQYF. Full variable domain (outside the CDR3, taken from reference TRBV5-1 and TRBJ2-7): KAGVTQTPRYLIKTRGQQVTLSCSPISGHRSVSWYQQTPGQGLQFLFEYFSETQRNKGNFPGRFSGRQFSNSRSEMNVSTLELGDSALYLCASSPGTQQVVSYEQYFGPGTRLTVT.

CDR3: CASSQEGKLFF. CDR3 coding DNA: TGTGCCAGCAGCCAAGAGGGAAAACTGTTTTTT. This chain uses TRBV7-8 with TRBJ1-4; D is unclear. The V gene lost 5 bases and the J gene lost 10 bases, with 8 bases spanning the gap. Germline values: CDR1 SGHVS, CDR2 FQNEAQ. The CDR3 runs 11 residues.

This clonotype was counted only a few times. The chain employs TRBV29-1 and TRBJ2-1; D remains ambiguous. This CDR3 is built from 13 residues. The germline V gene has CDR1 SQVTM and CDR2 ANQGSEA. Deletions cut 3 bases from V and 1 base from J, with 7 bases between. The CDR3 DNA reads TGCAGCGTTGACGAGGTATCCTACAATGAGCAGTTCTTC. It translates to CSVDEVSYNEQFF.

This chain uses TRBV25-1 with TRBJ2-3; 8 nucleotides line up with TRBD1. Germline V CDR1 and CDR2: MGHDK, SYGVNS. With V trimmed by 1 base and J by 3 bases, 6 bases remained unmatched. The CDR3 is 16 residues long. The CDR3 sequence: CASSESGTGLTDTQYF. The CDR3 nucleotides read TGTGCCAGCAGTGAATCCGGGACAGGCCTAACAGATACGCAGTATTTT.

This clonotype was counted only a few times. The CDR3 region is CASSRSGRLADYNEQFF. The CDR3 coding sequence is TGTGCCAGCAGTCGGAGCGGTAGGCTAGCGGACTACAATGAGCAGTTCTTC. The V call is TRBV7-9, the J call TRBJ2-1; 7 nucleotides match TRBD2. The ends lost 6 bases at V and 3 bases at J; junction bases unmatched: 14. This CDR3 spans 17 amino acids. Germline values: CDR1 SEHNR, CDR2 FQNEAQ (reference sequence).

In the case of this clonotype: Germline and junction disagree at one end, which may indicate a read error. This sequence joins TRBV10-3 and TRBJ1-1, with 7 nucleotides matching TRBD1. Germline V gene data show CDR1 as ENHRY and CDR2 as SYGVKD. CDR3 length: 17 residues. The CDR3 sequence: CAIRKTGTEKMNTGAFF. CDR3 bases: TGTGCCATCAGAAAGACAGGGACAGAGAAAATGAACACTGGAGCTTTCTTT.

The chain combines TRBV15 with TRBJ2-7, with 12 bases aligning to TRBD2. The CDR3 has 18 amino acids. J lost 2 bases, V lost 0 bases, and 8 bases had no gene match. Germline V gene sequence: CDR1 LNHNV, CDR2 YYDKDF (reference sequence). The DNA for the CDR3 is TGTGCCACCAGCAGAGATGGCCTAGCGGGGGGGTTAACCTACGAGCAGTACTTC. Its protein product is CATSRDGLAGGLTYEQYF. The variable domain in full, completed from reference TRBV15 and TRBJ2-7, reads DAMVIQNPRYQVTQFGKPVTLSCSQTLNHNVMYWYQQKSSQAPKLLFHYYDKDFNNEADTPDNFQSRRPNTSFCFLDIRSPGLGDTAMYLCATSRDGLAGGLTYEQYFGPGTRLTVT.

The V call is TRBV9, the J call TRBJ2-4; perhaps TRBD2 as D (5 bases). The J call is doubtful: the DNA matches TRBJ2-7 better. Per germline, CDR1 SGDLS and CDR2 YYNGEE. This CDR3 spans 13 amino acids. The CDR3 sequence: CASSAGLAYEQYF. The CDR3, as DNA: TGTGCCAGCAGCGCCGGACTCGCCTACGAGCAGTACTTC.

This chain connects TRBV3-1 to TRBJ2-4; no clear D gene. The J call may be wrong; the DNA end is better matched by TRBJ2-7. This CDR3 contains 15 residues. Germline CDR1 LGHDT, CDR2 YNNKEL (reference sequence). CDR3 nucleotides: TGTGCCAGCAGCCAGGATGGTACCCCGTTCTACGAGCAGTACTTC. It specifies CASSQDGTPFYEQYF.

This chain links TRBV4-1 with TRBJ2-4; D might be TRBD1 (5 bases). The CDR3 spans 16 residues. CDR1 MGHRA and CDR2 YSYEKL come from the germline V gene. Trimming shortened V by 0 bases and J by 8 bases, and 17 bases separated the two germline ends. Here the CDR3 DNA reads TGCGCCAGCAGCCAAGATCGGACAACCTTCAGGGACATTCAGTACTTC. Its translation: CASSQDRTTFRDIQYF.

About this clonotype itself: One junction end disagrees with the germline gene, perhaps due to a read error. V usage is TRBV14 and J usage is TRBJ1-2; TRBD1 matches 9 bases. The CDR3 is 13 amino acids. Germline CDR1 SGHDN, CDR2 FVKESK. The CDR3 coding sequence is TGTGCCAGCGGCCAATACAGGGGGCATGGCTACACCTTC. Amino acids: CASGQYRGHGYTF.

The chain links TRBV27 to TRBJ2-5; 7 nucleotides line up with TRBD1. Germline V CDR1 and CDR2: MNHEY, SMNVEV (reference sequence). This CDR3 is 18 amino acids long. The trim removed 7 bases at V and 2 bases at J, leaving 19 bases unmatched. The CDR3 DNA reads as TGTGCCAGCACCCAAAGAAAACGGACAGGTGCACCTCAAGAGACCCAGTACTTC. Amino acids: CASTQRKRTGAPQETQYF.

V is TRBV29-1 and J is TRBJ2-7; D unresolved. Trimming took off 4 bases at V and 7 bases at J, with 11 bases between the two ends. From germline, CDR1 is SQVTM and CDR2 ANQGSEA. The CDR3 totals 11 residues. The CDR3 loop is CSVAGPGEQYF. Written as DNA, the CDR3 is TGCAGCGTTGCAGGCCCTGGGGAGCAGTACTTC.

The CDR3 sequence is CASSPLQGSSYNEQFF. In nucleotides, the CDR3 is TGTGCCAGCAGCCCATTACAGGGAAGCTCCTACAATGAGCAGTTCTTC. The chain is built from TRBV7-3 and TRBJ2-1; TRBD1 might be the D (6 bases). The V gene's germline CDR1 is SGHTA and CDR2 FQGTGA. Trimming pared 5 bases from V and 0 bases from J, leaving 14 bases between. The CDR3 is 16 residues long.

This chain uses TRBV7-2 with TRBJ2-4; the D gene is possibly TRBD2 (6 bases). The CDR3 covers 17 residues. Looked up from germline, CDR1 is SGHTA and CDR2 is FQGNSA. V gave up 5 bases and J gave up 1 base, with 18 bases separating them. CDR3 bases: TGTGCCAGCAGCCCCCCCTTCGGCGGGGATGCCAAAAACATTCAGTACTTC. Protein: CASSPPFGGDAKNIQYF.

About this clonotype itself: This likely comes from a read error, as the CDR3 has no conserved phenylalanine or tryptophan at its end. This chain uses TRBV12-3 or TRBV12-4 with TRBJ2-7; the D is unclear. With 3 bases removed from V and 0 bases from J, the gap between germline ends came to 6 bases. CDR3 length equals 13 residues. The DNA for the CDR3 is TGTGCCAGCAGTTTCGTGAGCTCCTACGAGCAGTACTGC. This codes for CASSFVSSYEQYC.

The rearrangement links TRBV12-5 to TRBJ2-5, with 16 positions matching TRBD2. Trimming removed 2 bases from V and 1 base from J; junction bases left unmatched: 10. The germline V gene has CDR1 LGHNT and CDR2 FRNRAP. This CDR3 contains 20 residues. This CDR3 is CASGLYWGTSGREFQETQYF. The CDR3 DNA is TGTGCTAGTGGTTTGTACTGGGGGACTAGCGGGAGGGAATTCCAAGAGACCCAGTACTTC. Combining the CDR3 with reference TRBV12-5 and TRBJ2-5 gives the whole variable domain DARVTQTPRHKVTEMGQEVTMRCQPILGHNTVFWYRQTMMQGLELLAYFRNRAPLDDSGMPKDRFSAEMPDATLATLKIQPSEPRDSAVYFCASGLYWGTSGREFQETQYFGPGTRLLVL.

The genes are TRBV5-5 and TRBJ2-2; the D is unclear. Trimming left V 2 bases short and J 6 bases short, with 5 bases between. The CDR3 runs to 12 residues. Germline lookup yields CDR1 SGHKS and CDR2 YYEKEE (reference sequence). CDR3 sequence: CASSFEAGELFF. The CDR3 DNA is TGTGCCAGCAGCTTTGAAGCCGGGGAGCTGTTTTTT.

This clonotype was found once. Here the CDR3 omits its conserved ending phenylalanine or tryptophan, so a read error is the likely source. The chain has TRBV29-1 and TRBJ2-5, with a weak D call TRBD2 (7 bases). The J call may be in error: the DNA end matches TRBJ2-4 better. This CDR3 contains 14 residues. Germline lookup yields CDR1 SQVTM and CDR2 ANQGSEA. The CDR3 loop is CSTSEGGSGNIQYV. The CDR3 DNA sequence: TGCAGCACTTCGGAGGGGGGGAGCGGAAACATTCAGTACGTC.

The chain recombines TRBV5-8 with TRBJ2-1; TRBD1 matches 9 bases. Trimming at V came to 4 bases and at J to 8 bases, leaving 16 bases not matched to a gene. CDR3 length: 17 residues. Germline V lookup: CDR1 SGHTS, CDR2 YDEGEE. CDR3 amino acids: CASSPSRQGVKVDEQFF. CDR3 DNA sequence: TGTGCCAGCAGCCCGTCCCGACAGGGGGTAAAGGTGGATGAGCAGTTCTTC.

About this clonotype: At one end the junction does not follow the germline gene, possibly because of a read error. The gene calls are TRBV9 and TRBJ2-3; maybe TRBD2 (5 bases). CDR3 length: 13 residues. CDR1 and CDR2 from the germline V gene are SGDLS and YYNGEE. The CDR3 DNA follows: TGTACCAGCAGCGTACTAGTGTTGGATACGCAGTATTTT. Translated: CTSSVLVLDTQYF.

The chain couples TRBV29-1 to TRBJ2-3, with TRBD2 matching 12 bases. Germline CDR1 is SQVTM and CDR2 is ANQGSEA. The CDR3 consists of 15 residues. V lost 3 bases to trimming and J lost 9 bases; unmatched junction nucleotides: 10. CDR3 nucleotide sequence: TGCAGCGTTGACCTACTAGCGGGAGGTGGTTTGACGCAGTATTTT. Amino acids: CSVDLLAGGGLTQYF.

CDR3 sequence: CAISAGQGETQYF. The CDR3 DNA sequence: TGTGCCATCAGTGCAGGACAGGGGGAGACCCAGTACTTC. This chain links TRBV10-3 with TRBJ2-5, with 9 bases lining up with TRBD1. The germline CDR1 and CDR2 sequences are ENHRY and SYGVKD. The CDR3 totals 13 residues. With V trimmed by 4 bases and J by 5 bases, 2 bases remained unmatched.

This chain links TRBV29-1 with TRBJ2-3; D remains unclear. CDR1 is SQVTM, CDR2 ANQGSEA, per germline. The CDR3 loop spans 15 amino acids. Trimming removed 1 base at V and 2 bases at J, with 13 bases between. CDR3 in amino acids: CSVEGYQEPTDTQYF. The CDR3 coding sequence is TGCAGCGTTGAAGGTTACCAGGAGCCCACAGATACGCAGTATTTT.

This clonotype appeared a single time. The rearrangement links TRBV7-8 to TRBJ2-5; 10 bases align to TRBD1. There are 15 residues in the CDR3. The V and J ends lost 5 bases and 6 bases, in that order; junction bases with no gene match: 9. CDR1 SGHVS and CDR2 FQNEAQ come from the germline V gene. The CDR3 spells CASSRTGQGRKTQYF. CDR3 coding DNA: TGTGCCAGCAGCAGAACGGGACAGGGGAGGAAGACCCAGTACTTC.

The chain employs TRBV27 and TRBJ1-4; D is unresolved. Trimming shortened V by 6 bases and J by 7 bases, and 15 bases separated the two germline ends. This CDR3 comprises 14 residues. The germline V gene has CDR1 MNHEY and CDR2 SMNVEV (reference sequence). CDR3 nucleotides: TGTGCCAGCAGCCTCCGCGATAGGCGTGAAAAACTGTTTTTT. Its protein is CASSLRDRREKLFF.

This clonotype appeared a few times. The chain uses TRBV5-5 and TRBJ2-6; D is unresolved. V shed 4 bases and J shed 2 bases, with 7 bases lying between them. Looked up from germline, CDR1 is SGHKS and CDR2 is YYEKEE (reference sequence). There are 14 residues in the CDR3. The CDR3 region has the DNA TGTGCCAGCAGCCACGCACCTGGGGCCAACGTCCTGACTTTC. Translation: CASSHAPGANVLTF.

The chain recombines TRBV7-3 with TRBJ1-4, with D unresolved. In germline, CDR1 is SGHTA, CDR2 FQGTGA. V gave up 0 bases and J gave up 0 bases, with 8 bases separating them. CDR3 length: 16 amino acids. Here the CDR3 reads CASSLTEDTTNEKLFF. CDR3 DNA: TGTGCCAGCAGCTTAACGGAAGACACAACTAATGAAAAACTGTTTTTT.

The rearrangement uses TRBV18 and TRBJ2-7, with D possibly being TRBD2 (5 bases). The CDR3 sequence is 14 residues long. With 1 base removed from V and 5 bases from J, the gap between germline ends came to 12 bases. CDR1 is KGHSH, CDR2 LQKENI, per germline. CDR3 sequence (DNA): TGTGCCAGCTCACCACGGGAGATCGGGAACGAGCAGTACTTC. Its protein is CASSPREIGNEQYF.